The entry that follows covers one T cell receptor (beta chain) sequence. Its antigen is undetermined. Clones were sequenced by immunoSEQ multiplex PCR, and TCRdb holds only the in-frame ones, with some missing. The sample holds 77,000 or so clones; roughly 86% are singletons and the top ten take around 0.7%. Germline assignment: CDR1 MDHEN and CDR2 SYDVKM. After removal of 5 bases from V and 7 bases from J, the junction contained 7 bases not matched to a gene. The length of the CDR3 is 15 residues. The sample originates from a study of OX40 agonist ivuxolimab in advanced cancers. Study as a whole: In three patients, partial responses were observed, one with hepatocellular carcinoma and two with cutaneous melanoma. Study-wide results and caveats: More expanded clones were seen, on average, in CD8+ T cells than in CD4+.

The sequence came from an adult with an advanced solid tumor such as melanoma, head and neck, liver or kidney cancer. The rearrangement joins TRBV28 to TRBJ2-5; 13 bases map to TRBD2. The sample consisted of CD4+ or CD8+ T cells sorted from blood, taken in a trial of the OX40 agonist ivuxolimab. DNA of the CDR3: TGTGCCAGCAGTGGGACTAGCGGGGCGACCCGGACCCAGTACTTC. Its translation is CASSGTSGATRTQYF.